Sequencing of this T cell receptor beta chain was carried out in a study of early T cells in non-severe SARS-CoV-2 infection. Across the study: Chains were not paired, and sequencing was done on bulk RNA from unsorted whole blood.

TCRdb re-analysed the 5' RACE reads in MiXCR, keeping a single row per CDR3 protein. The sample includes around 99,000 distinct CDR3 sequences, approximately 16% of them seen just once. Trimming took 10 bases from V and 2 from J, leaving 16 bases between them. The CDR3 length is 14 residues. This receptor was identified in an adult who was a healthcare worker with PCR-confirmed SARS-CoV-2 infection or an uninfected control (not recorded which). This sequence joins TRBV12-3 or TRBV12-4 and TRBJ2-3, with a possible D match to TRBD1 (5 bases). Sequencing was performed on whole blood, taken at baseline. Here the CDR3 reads CATQGVGITDTQYF. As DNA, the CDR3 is TGTGCCACCCAAGGGGTGGGCATCACAGATACGCAGTATTTT.